This TCR beta chain is drawn from a study of shared clonotypes between healthy human individuals. The input for sorted-subset replicate PCRs was approximately 200 ng DNA, 25,000 to 35,000 T cell genomes. The assay was immunoSEQ multiplex PCR, and TCRdb's table has in-frame clones only and misses some. The sample gives 90,000 to 150,000 clones, about 63% of which show up once; over 20% is in the top ten. This clone was recorded once. CDR1 is SGHDN and CDR2 is FVKESK in the germline V gene. The CDR3 contains 17 residues. V was pared by 4 bases and J by 3 bases, with 7 bases of the junction left unmatched.

This clonotype originated in a woman in her thirties in good health. V gene TRBV14 combines with J gene TRBJ2-4, with 12 bases aligning to TRBD2. Sequencing used memory CD8+ T cells sorted from blood. Stated subset: CD45RO+ cells pooled with CCR7-negative TemRA cells. CDR3 loop: CASSRSGLAGNKNIQYF. The CDR3 bases are TGTGCCAGCAGCCGCTCAGGACTAGCGGGAAACAAAAACATTCAGTACTTC.